The clone carrying this TCR beta chain was seen a single time. The CDR3 is 16 amino acids. Germline V gives CDR1 SGHRS, CDR2 YFSETQ. The V end lost 1 base, the J end lost 3 bases, and 17 bases lay between the germline ends. Only in-frame clones appear in the TCRdb table, and some are missing; sequencing was by immunoSEQ multiplex PCR. The sample records 35,000 to 50,000 clones, roughly 90% being singletons. This record belongs to a study of T cell changes during pregnancy in multiple sclerosis. This chain connects TRBV5-1 to TRBJ2-7, with D perhaps TRBD2 (6 bases). The sequenced sample was peripheral blood, obtained in the second trimester of pregnancy. This clonotype was sampled from a female donor in good health, enrolled as a control in a pregnancy study. The CDR3: CASSLYAASENYEQYF. The CDR3 bases are TGCGCCAGCAGCTTGTATGCGGCTAGCGAGAACTACGAGCAGTACTTC.